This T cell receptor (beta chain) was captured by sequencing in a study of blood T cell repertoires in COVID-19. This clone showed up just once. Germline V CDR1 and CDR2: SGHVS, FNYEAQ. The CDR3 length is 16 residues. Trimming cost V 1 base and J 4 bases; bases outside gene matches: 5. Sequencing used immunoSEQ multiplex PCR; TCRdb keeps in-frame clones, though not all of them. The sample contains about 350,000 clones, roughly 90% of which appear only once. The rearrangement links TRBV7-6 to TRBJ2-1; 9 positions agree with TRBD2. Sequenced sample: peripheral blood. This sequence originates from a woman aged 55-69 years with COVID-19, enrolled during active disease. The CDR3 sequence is CASSLVLAGSYNEQFF. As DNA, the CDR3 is TGTGCCAGCAGCTTAGTGCTAGCGGGGTCATACAATGAGCAGTTCTTC. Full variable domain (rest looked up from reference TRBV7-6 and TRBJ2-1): GAGVSQSPRYKVTKRGQDVALRCDPISGHVSLYWYRQALGQGPEFLTYFNYEAQQDKSGLPNDRFSAERPEGSISTLTIQRTEQRDSAMYRCASSLVLAGSYNEQFFGPGTRLTVL.